This T cell receptor beta chain was recorded in a study of blood T cell repertoires in COVID-19. The overall study: Some COVID-19 samples were acute and others convalescent; all came from the United States, Italy and Spain. Nucleic acid was either cDNA or gDNA, and it came from T cells, B-cell-depleted T cells, or PBMCs.

Authors' data handling: How many nucleated cells were present was estimated from reference gene primer amplification. Some clones are missing from TCRdb's copy, which holds only in-frame ones; the method was immunoSEQ multiplex PCR. V and J calls plus clone size are reproduced from that table; the DNA served to infer D and trimming. The data hold 85,000 to 100,000 clones, with 72% observed a single time. Germline CDR1 and CDR2: SGHRS and YFSETQ. After removal of 4 bases from V and 5 bases from J, the junction contained 3 bases not matched to a gene. This CDR3 spans 14 amino acids. This clone was observed once.

Sample: peripheral blood. The V gene is TRBV5-1, the J gene TRBJ1-4; TRBD1 agrees at 9 bases. The TCR comes from a woman aged 60 to 75 in a cohort sampled during active or convalescent COVID-19. The CDR3 spells CASSQGTGNEKLFF. In DNA, the CDR3 is TGCGCCAGCAGCCAAGGGACAGGGAATGAAAAACTGTTTTTT.